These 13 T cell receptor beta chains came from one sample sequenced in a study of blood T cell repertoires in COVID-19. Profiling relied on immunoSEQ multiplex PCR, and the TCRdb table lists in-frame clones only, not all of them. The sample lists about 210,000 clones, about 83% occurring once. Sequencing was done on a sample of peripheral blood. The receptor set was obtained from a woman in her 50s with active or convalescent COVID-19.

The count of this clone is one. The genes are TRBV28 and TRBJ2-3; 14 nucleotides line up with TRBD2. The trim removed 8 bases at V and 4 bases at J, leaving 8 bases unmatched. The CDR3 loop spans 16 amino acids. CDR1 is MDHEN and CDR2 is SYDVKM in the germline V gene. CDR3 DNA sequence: TGTGCCAGCGAGACTAGCGGGAGGGCCCAAGCAGATACGCAGTATTTT. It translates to CASETSGRAQADTQYF.

CDR3 bases: TGTGCCACATATCCGGGACAGAACAATGAGCAGTTCTTC. Its translation is CATYPGQNNEQFF. The chain couples TRBV19 to TRBJ2-1; 7 bases match TRBD1. Germline values: CDR1 LNHDA, CDR2 SQIVND (reference sequence). Trimming removed 10 bases from V and 5 bases from J; junction bases left unmatched: 8. This CDR3 region has 13 residues. The full variable domain, completed using reference TRBV19 and TRBJ2-1, is DGGITQSPKYLFRKEGQNVTLSCEQNLNHDAMYWYRQDPGQGLRLIYYSQIVNDFQKGDIAEGYSVSREKKESFPLTVTSAQKNPTAFYLCATYPGQNNEQFFGPGTRLTVL.

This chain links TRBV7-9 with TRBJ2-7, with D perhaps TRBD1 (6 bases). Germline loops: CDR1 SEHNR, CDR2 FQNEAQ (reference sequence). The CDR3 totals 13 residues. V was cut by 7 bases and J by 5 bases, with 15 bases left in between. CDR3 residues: CASMGQKSNEQYF. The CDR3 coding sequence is TGTGCCAGCATGGGACAAAAATCCAACGAGCAGTACTTC.

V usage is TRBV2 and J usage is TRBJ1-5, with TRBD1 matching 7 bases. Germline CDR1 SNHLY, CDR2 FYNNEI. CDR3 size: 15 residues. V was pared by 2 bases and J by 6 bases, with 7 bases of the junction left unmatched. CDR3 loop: CASSEWRQGGQPQHF. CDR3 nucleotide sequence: TGTGCCAGCAGTGAATGGAGACAGGGAGGTCAGCCCCAGCATTTT.

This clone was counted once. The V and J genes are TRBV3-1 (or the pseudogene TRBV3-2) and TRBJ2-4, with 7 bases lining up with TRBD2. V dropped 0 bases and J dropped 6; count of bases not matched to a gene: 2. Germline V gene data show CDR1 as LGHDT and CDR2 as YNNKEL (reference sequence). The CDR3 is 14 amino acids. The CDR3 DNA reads TGTGCCAGCAGCCAAGACCCTAGCGGAAACATTCAGTACTTC. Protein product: CASSQDPSGNIQYF.

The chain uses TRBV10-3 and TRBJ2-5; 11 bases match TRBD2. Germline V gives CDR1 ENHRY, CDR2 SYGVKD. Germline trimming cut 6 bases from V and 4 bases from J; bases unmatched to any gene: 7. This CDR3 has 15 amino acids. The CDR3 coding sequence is TGTGCCATCAGGTTTAGCGGGAGGGCCGTAGAGACCCAGTACTTC. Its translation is CAIRFSGRAVETQYF.

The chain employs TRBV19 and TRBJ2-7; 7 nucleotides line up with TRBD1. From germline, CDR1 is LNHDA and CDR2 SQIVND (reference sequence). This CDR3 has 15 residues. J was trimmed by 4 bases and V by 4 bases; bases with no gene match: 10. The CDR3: CASSTAGTAIYEQYF. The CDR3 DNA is TGTGCCAGTAGTACCGCCGGGACAGCTATTTACGAGCAGTACTTC.

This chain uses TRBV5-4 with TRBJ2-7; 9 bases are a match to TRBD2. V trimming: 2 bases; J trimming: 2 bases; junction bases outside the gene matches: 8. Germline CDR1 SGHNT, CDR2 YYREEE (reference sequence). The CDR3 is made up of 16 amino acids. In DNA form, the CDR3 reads TGTGCCAGCAGCTTCTCGTCGCTAGCGGGGACCTACGAGCAGTACTTC. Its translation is CASSFSSLAGTYEQYF.

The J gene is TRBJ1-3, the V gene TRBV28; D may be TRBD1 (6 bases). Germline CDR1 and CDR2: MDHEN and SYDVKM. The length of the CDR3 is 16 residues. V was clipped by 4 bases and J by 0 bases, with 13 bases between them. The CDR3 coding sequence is TGTGCCAGCAGTTCACCACAGGGATCCTCTGGAAACACCATATATTTT. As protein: CASSSPQGSSGNTIYF.

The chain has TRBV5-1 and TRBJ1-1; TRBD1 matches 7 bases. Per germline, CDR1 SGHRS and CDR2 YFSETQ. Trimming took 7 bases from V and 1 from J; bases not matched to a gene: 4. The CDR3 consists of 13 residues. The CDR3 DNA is TGCGCCAGCCGGGGACAGCCGAACACTGAAGCTTTCTTT. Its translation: CASRGQPNTEAFF.

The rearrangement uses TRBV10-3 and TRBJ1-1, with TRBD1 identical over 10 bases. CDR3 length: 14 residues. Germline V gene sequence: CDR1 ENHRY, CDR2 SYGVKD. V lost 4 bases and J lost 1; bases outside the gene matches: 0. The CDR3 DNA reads TGTGCCATCAGTGGGGACAGGGGGAACACTGAAGCTTTCTTT. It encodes CAISGDRGNTEAFF.

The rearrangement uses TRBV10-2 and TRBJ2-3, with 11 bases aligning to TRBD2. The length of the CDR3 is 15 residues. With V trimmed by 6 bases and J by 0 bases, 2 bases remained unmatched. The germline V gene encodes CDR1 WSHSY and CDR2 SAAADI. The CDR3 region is CASRWTSGSTDTQYF. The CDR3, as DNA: TGCGCCAGCAGATGGACTAGCGGGAGCACAGATACGCAGTATTTT.

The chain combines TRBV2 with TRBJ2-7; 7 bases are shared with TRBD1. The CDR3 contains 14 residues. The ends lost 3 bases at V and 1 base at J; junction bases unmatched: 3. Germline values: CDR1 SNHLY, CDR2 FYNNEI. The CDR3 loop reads CASSEQGESYEQYF. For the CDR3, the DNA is TGTGCCAGCAGTGAGCAGGGGGAGTCCTACGAGCAGTACTTC.